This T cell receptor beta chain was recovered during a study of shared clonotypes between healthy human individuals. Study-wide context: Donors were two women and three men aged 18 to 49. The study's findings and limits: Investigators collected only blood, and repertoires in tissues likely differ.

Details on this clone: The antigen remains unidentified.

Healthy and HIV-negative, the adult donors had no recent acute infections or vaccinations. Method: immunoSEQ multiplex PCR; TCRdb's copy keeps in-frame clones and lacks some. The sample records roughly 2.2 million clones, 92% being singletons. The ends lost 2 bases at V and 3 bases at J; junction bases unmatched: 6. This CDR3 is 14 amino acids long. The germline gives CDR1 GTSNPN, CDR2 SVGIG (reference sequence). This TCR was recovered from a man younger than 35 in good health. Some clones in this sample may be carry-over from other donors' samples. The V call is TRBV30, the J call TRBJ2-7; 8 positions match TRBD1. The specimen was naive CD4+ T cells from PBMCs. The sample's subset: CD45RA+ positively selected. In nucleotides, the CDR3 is TGTGCCTGGAGTATTACAGGGGGAGGCTACGAGCAGTACTTC. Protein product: CAWSITGGGYEQYF.